The T cell receptor beta chain described here comes from a study of neurological immune-mediated disorders. Study-wide results and caveats: HTLV-1-associated myelopathy had the most TCR clonal expansion, whereas multiple sclerosis had the least (lower than in healthy controls). CDR3 amino acid sequences of expanded clones were not shared across subjects, a result suggesting private repertoires in all groups.

5'RACE with 10-nucleotide random UMIs generated the cDNA. Every sequencing run gave over 180 million TCR-beta sequences, taken from 15-18 subjects. TCRdb used MiXCR to reprocess the 5' RACE reads, holding one entry per CDR3 protein. The table shows roughly 56,000 distinct CDR3 sequences, with about an eighth occurring only once. CDR3 size: 14 residues. Germline CDR1 and CDR2: SQVTM and ANQGSEA. On this clonotype: Its matching antigen is unknown. The junction does not match germline at one end; this may be a read error.

V is TRBV29-1 and J is TRBJ2-4; the D is unclear. Sequencing was carried out using PBMCs. The sequence was obtained from a man aged 55 to 70 in good health. The CDR3 DNA reads as TGCGGCGTTGGTCTCTTTGCCGATGAAAACATTCAGTACTTC. This encodes CGVGLFADENIQYF.